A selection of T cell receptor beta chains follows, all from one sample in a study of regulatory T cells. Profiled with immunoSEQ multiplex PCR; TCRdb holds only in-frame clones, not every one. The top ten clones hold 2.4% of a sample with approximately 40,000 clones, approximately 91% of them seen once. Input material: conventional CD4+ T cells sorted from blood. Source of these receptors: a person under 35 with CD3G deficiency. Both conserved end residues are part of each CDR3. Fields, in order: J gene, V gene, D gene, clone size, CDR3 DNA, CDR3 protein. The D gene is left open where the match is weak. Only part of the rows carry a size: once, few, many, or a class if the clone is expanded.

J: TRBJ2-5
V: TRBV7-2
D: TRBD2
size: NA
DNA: TGTGCCAGCAGCTTAGCAGCGGGGGGAGGAGAGACCCAGTACTTC
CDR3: CASSLAAGGGETQYF

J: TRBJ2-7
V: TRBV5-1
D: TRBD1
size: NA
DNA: TGCGCCAGCAGCCTCGGGACAGGGGTCTCCTACGAGCAGTACTTC
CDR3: CASSLGTGVSYEQYF

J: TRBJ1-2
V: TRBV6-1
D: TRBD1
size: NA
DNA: TGTGCCAGCAGTGTAAACAGGGGGCGCGGTGGCTACACCTTC
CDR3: CASSVNRGRGGYTF

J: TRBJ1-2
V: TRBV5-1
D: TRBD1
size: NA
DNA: TGCGCCAGCAGCTCTGGACAGGGGGCTAGAAGCTACACCTTC
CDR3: CASSSGQGARSYTF

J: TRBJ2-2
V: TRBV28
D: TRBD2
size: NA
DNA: TGTGCCAGCACCGCTAGCGGGAGCTCCGGGGAGCTGTTTTTT
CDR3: CASTASGSSGELFF

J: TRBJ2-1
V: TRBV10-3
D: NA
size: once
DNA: TGTGCCATCAGTACGGGAAATGAGCAGTTCTTC
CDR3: CAISTGNEQFF

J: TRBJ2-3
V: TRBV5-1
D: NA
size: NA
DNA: TGCGCCAGCAGCTTGCCGGATAGCCCTGACGGGCCTAGTGGTGAGCGCACAGATACGCAGTATTTT
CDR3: CASSLPDSPDGPSGERTDTQYF

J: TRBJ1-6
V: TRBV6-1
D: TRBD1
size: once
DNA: TGTGCCAGCAGCACCGGGACAGCAAATTCACCCCTCCACTTT
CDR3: CASSTGTANSPLHF

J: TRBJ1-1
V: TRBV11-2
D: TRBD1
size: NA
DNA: TGTGCCAGCAGCTTAACAGGGGGTACTGAAGCTTTCTTT
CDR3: CASSLTGGTEAFF

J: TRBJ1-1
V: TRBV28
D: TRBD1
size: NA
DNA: TGTGCCAGCAGTTCGACAGGGGCCCACACTGAAGCTTTCTTT
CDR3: CASSSTGAHTEAFF

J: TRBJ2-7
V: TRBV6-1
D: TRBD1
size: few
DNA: TGTGCCAGCAGTGAGAACAGGGGCCTCGAGCAGTACTTC
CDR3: CASSENRGLEQYF

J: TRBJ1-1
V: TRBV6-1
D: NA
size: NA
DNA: TGTGCCAGCAGCCGGGAACGAAGAATCACTGAAGCTTTCTTT
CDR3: CASSRERRITEAFF

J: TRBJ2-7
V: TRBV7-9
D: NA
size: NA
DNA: TGTGCCAGCAGCTTAAACGGCTACGAGCAGTACTTC
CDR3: CASSLNGYEQYF

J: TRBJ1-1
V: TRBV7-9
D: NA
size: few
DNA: TGTGCCAGCAGCTTAGATGACACTGAAGCTTTCTTT
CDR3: CASSLDDTEAFF

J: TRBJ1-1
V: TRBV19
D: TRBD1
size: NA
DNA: TGTGCCAGTAGTATTGGCAGGGGGCTTGGAAGCACTGAAGCTTTCTTT
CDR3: CASSIGRGLGSTEAFF

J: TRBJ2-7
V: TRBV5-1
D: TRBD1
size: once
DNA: TGCGCCAGCAGCCGAGGGACAGGGTTCTTATCCGAGCAGTACTTC
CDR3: CASSRGTGFLSEQYF

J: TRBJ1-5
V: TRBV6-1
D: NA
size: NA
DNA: TGTGCCAGCAGTGCGGATCTTGTCTTCGCGCCCCAGCATTTT
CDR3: CASSADLVFAPQHF

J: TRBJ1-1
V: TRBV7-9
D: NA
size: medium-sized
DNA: TGTGCCAGCAGTTTGACAGTGAACACTGAAGCTTTCTTT
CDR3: CASSLTVNTEAFF

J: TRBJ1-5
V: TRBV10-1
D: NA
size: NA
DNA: TGCGCCAGCAGTGAGGGGTCGGGCAATCAGCCCCAGCATTTT
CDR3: CASSEGSGNQPQHF

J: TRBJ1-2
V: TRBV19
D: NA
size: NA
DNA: TGTGCCAGTAGTCCCTCCAACAGAGTCGGCTACACCTTC
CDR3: CASSPSNRVGYTF

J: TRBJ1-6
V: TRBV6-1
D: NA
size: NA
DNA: TGTGCCAGCAGTGAACGTGGGGGCGGGAATTCACCCCTCCACTTT
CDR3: CASSERGGGNSPLHF

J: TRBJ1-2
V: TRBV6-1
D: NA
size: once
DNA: TGTGCCAGCAGTGAGGCAGCCAGTTATGGCTACACCTTC
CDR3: CASSEAASYGYTF

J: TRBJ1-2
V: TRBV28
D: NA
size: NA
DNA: TGTGCCAGTCAAGTCGGGGGCTCTGGCTACACCTTC
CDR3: CASQVGGSGYTF

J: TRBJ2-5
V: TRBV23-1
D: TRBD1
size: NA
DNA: TGCGCCAGCAGTCATCTTGGGACAGGGGAGGAGGAGACCCAGTACTTC
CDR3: CASSHLGTGEEETQYF

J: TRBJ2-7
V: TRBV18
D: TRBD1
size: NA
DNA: TGTGCCAGCTCACCCGGGCAGGGGGACGAGCAGTACTTC
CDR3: CASSPGQGDEQYF

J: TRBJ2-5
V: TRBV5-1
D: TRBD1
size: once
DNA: TGCGCCAGCAGCCCGGGTGACAGGGGAAGGGAGACCCAGTACTTC
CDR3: CASSPGDRGRETQYF

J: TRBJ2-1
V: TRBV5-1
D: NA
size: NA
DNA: TGCGCCAGCAGCTCCAGCCAACCCTCCTACAATGAGCAGTTCTTC
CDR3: CASSSSQPSYNEQFF

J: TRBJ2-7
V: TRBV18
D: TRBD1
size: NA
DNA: TGTGCCAGCTCACCAAGGACAGGGGAATTGGAGCAGTACTTC
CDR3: CASSPRTGELEQYF

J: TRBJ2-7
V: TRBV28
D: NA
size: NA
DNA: TGTGCCAGCAGTCGTCCCCCGGGCCCCGAGCAGTACTTC
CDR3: CASSRPPGPEQYF

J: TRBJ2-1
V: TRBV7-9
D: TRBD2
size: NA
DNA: TGTGCCAGCAGCAAATCCGGGACTAGAAATGAGCAGTTCTTC
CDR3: CASSKSGTRNEQFF

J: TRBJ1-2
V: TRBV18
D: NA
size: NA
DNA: TGTGCCAGCTCACCCCAAAGGGGCCTAGGATATGGCTACACCTTC
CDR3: CASSPQRGLGYGYTF

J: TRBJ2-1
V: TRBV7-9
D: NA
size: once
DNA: TGTGCCAGCAGCAAGATACTCAGTGAGCAGTTCTTC
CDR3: CASSKILSEQFF

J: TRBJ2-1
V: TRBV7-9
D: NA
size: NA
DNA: TGTGCCAGCAGCCCAAGAGCGGCACCCTACAATGAGCAGTTCTTC
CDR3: CASSPRAAPYNEQFF

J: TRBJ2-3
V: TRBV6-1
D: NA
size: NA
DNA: TGTGCCAGCACCTGGGCCCTTTCCGATACGCAGTATTTT
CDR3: CASTWALSDTQYF

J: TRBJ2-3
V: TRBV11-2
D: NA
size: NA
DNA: TGTGCCAGCAGGTTAACGAACCTCCTCACAGATACGCAGTATTTT
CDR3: CASRLTNLLTDTQYF

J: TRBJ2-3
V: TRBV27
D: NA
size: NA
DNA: TGTGCCAGCAGTCAAAGCACAGATACGCAGTATTTT
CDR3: CASSQSTDTQYF

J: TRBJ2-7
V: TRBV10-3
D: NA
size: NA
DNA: TGTGCCATCAGTGAGTCTGGTAACGAGCAGTACTTC
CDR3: CAISESGNEQYF

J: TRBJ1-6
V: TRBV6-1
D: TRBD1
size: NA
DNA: TGTGCCACCAGAGGTGGTGGGACAGGGGAGAACCCCCTCCACTTT
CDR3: CATRGGGTGENPLHF

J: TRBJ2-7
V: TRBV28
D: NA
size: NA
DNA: TGTGCCAGCAGTTTTCAGGGCCCCTACGAGCAGTACTTC
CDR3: CASSFQGPYEQYF

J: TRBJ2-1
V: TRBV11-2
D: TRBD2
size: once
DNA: TGTGCCAGCAGCGACTATAGCGGGGGGCTCTCCTACAATGAGCAGTTCTTC
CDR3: CASSDYSGGLSYNEQFF

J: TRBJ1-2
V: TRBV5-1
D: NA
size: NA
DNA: TGCGCCAGCAGCTTGGCCGGCGGCTCCTCTTTTAATGGCTACACCTTC
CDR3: CASSLAGGSSFNGYTF

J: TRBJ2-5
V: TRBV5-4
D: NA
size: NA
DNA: TGTGCCAGCAGCTTCGGGACAACTCCCGAGACCCAGTACTTC
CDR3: CASSFGTTPETQYF

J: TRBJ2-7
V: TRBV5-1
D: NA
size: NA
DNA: TGCGCCAGCAGCTTCGACGGGCGGTACGAGCAGTACTTC
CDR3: CASSFDGRYEQYF

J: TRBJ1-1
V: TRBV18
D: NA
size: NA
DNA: TGTGCCAGCTCACCACATCTGAACACTGAAGCTTTCTTT
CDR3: CASSPHLNTEAFF

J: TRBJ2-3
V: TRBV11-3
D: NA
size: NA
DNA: TGTGCCAGCAGCCCCGATCAGGCTACGCAGTATTTT
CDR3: CASSPDQATQYF

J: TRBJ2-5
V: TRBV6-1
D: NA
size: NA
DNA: TGTGCCAGCAGTGAAGTCGGGGGGCGGGGGACCCAGTACTTC
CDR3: CASSEVGGRGTQYF

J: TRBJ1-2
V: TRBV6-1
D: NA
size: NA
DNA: TGTGCCAGCAGCAACTTAGGCGGGTGGAATGGCTACACCTTC
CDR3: CASSNLGGWNGYTF

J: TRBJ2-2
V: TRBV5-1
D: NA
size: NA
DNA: TGCGCCAGCAGCTTGGGGGACTCGACCGGGGAGCTGTTTTTT
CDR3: CASSLGDSTGELFF